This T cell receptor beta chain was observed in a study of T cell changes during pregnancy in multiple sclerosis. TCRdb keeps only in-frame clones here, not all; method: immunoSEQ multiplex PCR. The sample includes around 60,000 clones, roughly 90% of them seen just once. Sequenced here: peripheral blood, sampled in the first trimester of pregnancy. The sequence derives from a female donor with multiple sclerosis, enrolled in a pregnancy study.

DNA for the CDR3: TGTGCCAGCAGCGTAACAGGTCTAGCGGGATGGGATGAGCAGTTCTTC. This sequence encodes CASSVTGLAGWDEQFF. The V gene is TRBV9, the J gene TRBJ2-1, with 9 bases matching TRBD2. CDR3 length: 16 amino acids. V was pared by 1 base and J by 8 bases, with 10 bases of the junction left unmatched. Germline CDR1 SGDLS, CDR2 YYNGEE.